Following are 23 T cell receptor beta chains from one sample sequenced in a study of blood T cell repertoires in COVID-19. The protocol was immunoSEQ multiplex PCR, while the TCRdb copy is restricted to in-frame clones and leaves out a portion. The sample has over 200,000 clones; 81% are singletons. Sample: PBMCs or T cells enriched from blood (not recorded which). The receptor set was obtained from a woman aged 45-65 years with acute COVID-19.

This clone has at least ten counts. The V call is TRBV28, the J call TRBJ2-5; 9 bases are shared with TRBD1. Germline V lookup: CDR1 MDHEN, CDR2 SYDVKM. The CDR3 length is 14 residues. With 3 bases clipped from V and 5 bases from J, the junction kept 4 bases outside the gene matches. The CDR3 reads CASSFTGQGETQYF. The CDR3 bases are TGTGCCAGCAGTTTTACGGGACAGGGTGAGACCCAGTACTTC.

The chain combines TRBV3-1 (or the pseudogene TRBV3-2) with TRBJ1-6; D not certain. The CDR3 covers 15 residues. Trimming took 1 base from V and 7 from J, leaving 11 bases between them. Germline V CDR1 and CDR2: LGHDT, YNNKEL (reference sequence). Here the CDR3 reads CASSQGAQKNSPLHF. In nucleotides, the CDR3 is TGTGCCAGCAGCCAAGGCGCACAGAAAAATTCACCCCTCCACTTT.

The chain carries TRBV9 and TRBJ1-6; possible D gene TRBD1, 6 bases. V lost 4 bases and J 10 bases, leaving 18 bases between the germline ends. The germline V gene has CDR1 SGDLS and CDR2 YYNGEE. The length of the CDR3 is 15 residues. For the CDR3, the DNA is TGTGCCAGCAGCCCTCAGGGGACCCAACACTCACCCCTCCACTTT. Translated: CASSPQGTQHSPLHF.

This clone appeared once. The chain has TRBV7-3 and TRBJ2-1; 10 bases map to TRBD2. The V segment lost 4 bases and the J segment 8 bases; nucleotides outside the gene matches: 8. From germline, CDR1 is SGHTA and CDR2 FQGTGA. There are 15 residues in the CDR3. The CDR3 DNA reads as TGTGCCAGCAGCTCCGGCAGCGGGAGGGCCGATGAGCAGTTCTTC. Translating it yields CASSSGSGRADEQFF.

This clone was counted only a few times. This chain connects TRBV6-2 or TRBV6-3 to TRBJ1-1, with TRBD1 matching 9 bases. Germline lookup yields CDR1 MNHEY and CDR2 SVGEGT. The CDR3 consists of 18 residues. The ends lost 0 bases at V and 0 bases at J; junction bases unmatched: 8. In nucleotides, the CDR3 is TGTGCCAGCAGTTACTCGGCCATCACAGGGGGCCTGAACACTGAAGCTTTCTTT. Its translation: CASSYSAITGGLNTEAFF.

This chain uses TRBV19 with TRBJ2-5, with 7 bases aligning to TRBD1. Trimming removed 4 bases from V and 1 base from J; junction bases left unmatched: 6. The CDR3 contains 15 residues. CDR1 LNHDA and CDR2 SQIVND come from the germline V gene (reference sequence). For the CDR3, the DNA is TGTGCCAGTAGTAGAATGGGACAGATCCAAGAGACCCAGTACTTC. Translation gives CASSRMGQIQETQYF.

In this sample, this clone turned up a few times. This rearrangement joins TRBV29-1 to TRBJ2-1, with unresolved D. Germline V CDR1 and CDR2: SQVTM, ANQGSEA. The CDR3 contains 14 residues. V gave up 4 bases and J gave up 0 bases, with 10 bases separating them. CDR3 in DNA: TGCAGCGTTGCCCCCCCTAGCTCCTACAATGAGCAGTTCTTC. Amino acids: CSVAPPSSYNEQFF.

The rearrangement uses TRBV11-2 and TRBJ2-5, with TRBD2 identical over 9 bases. CDR3 length equals 16 residues. Losses at the gene ends were 3 bases for V and 10 bases for J; bases not matched to a gene: 15. Germline CDR1 reads SGHAT; CDR2 reads FQNNGV. The CDR3 here is CASSFEPRGGGGVQYF. The CDR3 bases are TGTGCCAGCAGCTTTGAACCGCGGGGGGGAGGAGGTGTCCAGTACTTC.

V gene TRBV11-3 combines with J gene TRBJ1-1, with a tentative D call TRBD1 (5 bases). V dropped 3 bases and J dropped 1 base, with 6 bases sitting between them. CDR3 size: 13 residues. From germline, CDR1 is SGHNT and CDR2 YENEEA. This CDR3 is CASSLGGNTEAFF. The CDR3 nucleotides read TGTGCCAGCAGCTTGGGGGGGAACACTGAAGCTTTCTTT.

This chain links TRBV27 with TRBJ2-7, with 8 nucleotides matching TRBD1. The CDR3 runs to 14 residues. V lost 0 bases to trimming and J lost 4 bases; unmatched junction nucleotides: 2. The V gene's germline CDR1 is MNHEY and CDR2 SMNVEV (reference sequence). In nucleotides, the CDR3 is TGTGCCAGCAGTTTATCCACAGGGGGGTACGAGCAGTACTTC. Its protein product is CASSLSTGGYEQYF.

This chain uses TRBV24-1 with TRBJ2-3; D may be TRBD2 (6 bases). The V end was cut by 5 bases, the J end by 2 bases, with 13 bases between. The CDR3 covers 15 residues. Germline V lookup: CDR1 KGHDR, CDR2 SFDVKD. CDR3 amino acids: CATSGIGLTTDTQYF. In DNA, the CDR3 is TGTGCCACCAGTGGTATCGGACTAACCACAGATACGCAGTATTTT.

CDR3 in amino acids: CASSVGAGPYEQYF. The CDR3 nucleotides are TGTGCCAGCAGCGTAGGGGCAGGGCCCTACGAGCAGTACTTC. The chain joins TRBV9 to TRBJ2-7; D is perhaps TRBD1 (5 bases). Trimming pared 0 bases from V and 2 bases from J, leaving 9 bases between. This CDR3 has 14 residues. CDR1 and CDR2 (germline): SGDLS, YYNGEE.

The chain links TRBV11-3 to TRBJ2-3; D ambiguous. The ends were cut back, 2 bases at V and 6 bases at J, with 9 bases in the middle. Germline V gene data show CDR1 as SGHNT and CDR2 as YENEEA. The CDR3 sequence is 13 residues long. The DNA of the CDR3 is TGTGCCAGCAGCTTATATTCCCGGGATACGCAGTATTTT. Protein sequence: CASSLYSRDTQYF.

This chain connects TRBV3-1 (or the pseudogene TRBV3-2) to TRBJ1-1, with no clear D. Germline-derived CDR1 and CDR2 are LGHDT and YNNKEL (reference sequence). V dropped 4 bases and J dropped 1 base, with 7 bases sitting between them. The CDR3 runs to 13 residues. CDR3 protein: CASSRTENTEAFF. The CDR3 nucleotides are TGTGCCAGCAGCCGAACAGAGAACACTGAAGCTTTCTTT.

The chain employs TRBV6-1 and TRBJ1-2; 7 bases are a match to TRBD1. The J segment lost 10 bases and the V segment lost 1 base, leaving 15 bases of the junction unmatched. CDR1 and CDR2 (germline): MNHNS, SASEGT. The CDR3 contains 16 residues. CDR3 region: CASSEGALVWDSVYTF. The CDR3 DNA is TGTGCCAGCAGTGAAGGGGCGCTCGTGTGGGACAGTGTCTACACCTTC.

The CDR3 region is CASSNPTEIQETQYF. For the CDR3, the DNA is TGTGCCAGTAGTAACCCGACAGAAATCCAAGAGACCCAGTACTTC. The chain is built from TRBV19 and TRBJ2-5, with D tentatively TRBD1 (5 bases). The V end was cut by 4 bases, the J end by 1 base, with 13 bases between. The CDR3 consists of 15 residues. The V gene's germline CDR1 is LNHDA and CDR2 SQIVND (reference sequence).

The chain recombines TRBV10-3 with TRBJ2-1; perhaps TRBD1 as D (5 bases). V gave up 3 bases and J gave up 9 bases, with 15 bases separating them. Germline V gene lookup returns CDR1 ENHRY and CDR2 SYGVKD. This CDR3 is 14 amino acids long. The CDR3 DNA reads TGTGCCATCAGTGAAGTGATCGGTAGGGGTGAGCAGTTCTTC. This gives the protein CAISEVIGRGEQFF.

The gene calls are TRBV5-1 and TRBJ2-3; D possibly corresponds to TRBD1 (6 bases). The CDR3 has 15 residues. Trimming stripped 0 bases from V and 1 base from J, with 9 bases between. Germline V gene lookup returns CDR1 SGHRS and CDR2 YFSETQ. This chain's CDR3 is CASSLAPGGTDTQYF. The CDR3 DNA reads TGCGCCAGCAGCTTGGCTCCAGGGGGCACAGATACGCAGTATTTT.

The gene calls are TRBV7-9 and TRBJ1-5, with 9 bases matching TRBD1. Germline V gives CDR1 SEHNR, CDR2 FQNEAQ (reference sequence). The CDR3 has 15 residues. J gave up 2 bases and V 5 bases, and 4 bases lay outside the gene matches. The CDR3 bases are TGTGCCAGCAGCGGCACAGGGGGCGGCAATCAGCCCCAGCATTTT. Translation: CASSGTGGGNQPQHF.

The J gene is TRBJ2-1, the V gene TRBV27, with D unclear. The V gene lost 6 bases and the J gene lost 0 bases, with 6 bases spanning the gap. The CDR3 has 13 amino acids. Germline CDR1 reads MNHEY; CDR2 reads SMNVEV (reference sequence). The CDR3 loop is CASRPGSYNEQFF. For the CDR3, the DNA is TGTGCCAGCAGACCAGGCTCCTACAATGAGCAGTTCTTC.

The genes are TRBV13 and TRBJ2-3, with TRBD2 matching over 10 bases. Germline CDR1 and CDR2: PRHDT and FYEKMQ (reference sequence). The CDR3 covers 16 residues. V lost 3 bases, J lost 2 bases, and 5 bases stayed unmatched. The CDR3: CASSFSSGGVTDTQYF. In DNA form, the CDR3 reads TGTGCCAGCAGCTTTTCCAGCGGGGGGGTCACAGATACGCAGTATTTT.

The rearrangement uses TRBV10-3 and TRBJ2-7; perhaps TRBD1 as D (5 bases). Germline CDR1 reads ENHRY; CDR2 reads SYGVKD. Trimming removed 6 bases at V and 2 bases at J, with 17 bases between. This CDR3 spans 15 amino acids. This chain's CDR3 is CAIRLPRQPAYEQYF. As DNA, the CDR3 is TGTGCCATCAGACTTCCGAGACAGCCGGCCTACGAGCAGTACTTC.

The chain couples TRBV7-2 to TRBJ2-3; maybe TRBD2 (5 bases). The CDR3 has 11 amino acids. V lost 5 bases and J lost 8, with 8 bases in between. In germline, CDR1 is SGHTA, CDR2 FQGNSA. CDR3 loop: CASSARVTQYF. In DNA form, the CDR3 reads TGTGCCAGCAGCGCGAGGGTTACGCAGTATTTT.